This T cell receptor beta chain was captured by sequencing in a study of OX40 agonist ivuxolimab in advanced cancers. Background on the whole study: The costimulatory receptor OX40 (CD134) was targeted by ivuxolimab, a fully human IgG2 agonistic monoclonal antibody. Intravenous ivuxolimab was administered to patients every 2 weeks at six dose levels: 0.01, 0.1, 0.3, 1.5, 3 and 10 mg/kg. Among the roughly 50 dose-escalation patients, 19 had hepatocellular carcinoma, about 15 melanoma, 9 renal cell carcinoma and 9 head and neck cancer. The dose-escalation cohort was about 86% male with a mean age of around 62 years, ranging from roughly 20 to 85. Prior anti-PD-1, anti-PD-L1 or anti-CTLA-4 therapy was permitted, and checkpoint inhibitors had been received by roughly two fifths of dose-escalation patients. Partial responses occurred in three dose-escalation patients, of whom one had hepatocellular carcinoma and two had cutaneous melanoma. Peripheral TCRbeta sequencing aimed to test whether ivuxolimab altered TCR sequence diversity and caused clonal T-cell expansion. The paper reports the monotherapy dose-escalation portion (N of about 50 patients) of the phase I ivuxolimab trial.

Including the terminal cysteine and phenylalanine, the CDR3 comprises 15 residues. Only CDR3 DNA is held: 45 bases, read in frame from base 1. Based on the germline V gene, the CDR1 and CDR2 sequences are SGHAT and FQNNGV. Trimming removed 3 bases from V and 4 bases from J; the gene matches leave 7 bases unexplained. Patients with autoimmune disease history or receiving systemic immunosuppression were excluded from the trial. Peripheral blood for TCR sequencing was collected from all dose cohorts at baseline, on cycle 4 day 1, and on cycle 7 day 1. Samples were obtained from an open-label, multicenter, first-in-human phase I dose-escalation trial of ivuxolimab. The trial enrolled adults with locally advanced or metastatic head and neck squamous cell, hepatocellular, melanoma or renal cell carcinoma. Before TCR sequencing, CD4+ and CD8+ T cells were separately sorted from peripheral blood. For sequencing of the TCRbeta CDR3 region, genomic DNA was extracted from the sorted cells. TCRbeta CDR3 regions were sequenced using the immunoSEQ Assay. TCRdb's version of the immuneACCESS table is confined to in-frame rearrangements and falls short of the full clone set. An unresolved V gene accounts for under half of the shortfall where checked; the remainder is of unknown origin. In all, the sample holds tens of thousands of clones, and approximately 82% of those were seen once. 5% of the sample is in the top ten clones.

In regard to this clone: Its antigen is currently not known. Base qualities are not provided; no much larger clone lies one nucleotide away.

Broad study findings and their caveats: On average, CD8+ T cells showed more expanded clones than CD4+ T cells after ivuxolimab. Low levels of normalized T-cell clonal expansion were also seen in some nonresponding patients. At doses of 0.1 to 3.0 mg/kg, clonal expansion of both CD4+ and CD8+ blood T cells was observed from baseline to week 6. In partial responders in the 0.1-3.0 mg/kg groups, normalized peripheral clonal expansion was found to be among the lowest, especially among CD8+ T cells. The antigen specificity of the peripheral T cells that underwent clonal expansion was not determined.

The chain is assembled from TRBV11-2 and TRBJ2-5; 8 junctional bases match TRBD2. This receptor was identified in an adult with an advanced solid tumor such as melanoma, head and neck, liver or kidney cancer. The sample in question was CD4+ or CD8+ T cells sorted from blood, obtained in a trial of the OX40 agonist ivuxolimab. The DNA is TGTGCCAGCAGCTTCAGTTCGGCGGGAGGAGAGACCCAGTACTTC. This yields the protein CASSFSSAGGETQYF.